Shown below are 16 T cell receptor beta chains from a single sample sequenced in a study of T cells in Graves' hyperthyroidism and ophthalmopathy. Amplified TCR beta CDR3 regions came from RNA transcripts. Carried out on the TCR CDR3, a first-round RT-PCR used the HTBI primer set. MiXCR, applied by TCRdb to the multiplex PCR reads, yields one record per CDR3 protein. This sample has under 350,000 distinct CDR3 sequences, with around 20% found just once. The sequenced sample consisted of blood. The receptors originated from a woman between 45 and 65 years old with Graves' hyperthyroidism.

The chain uses TRBV5-1 and TRBJ2-5; TRBD1 aligns across 10 bases. V lost 1 base, J lost 6 bases, and 3 bases stayed unmatched. This CDR3 contains 14 residues. Germline V gene sequence: CDR1 SGHRS, CDR2 YFSETQ. CDR3 sequence reads: CASSLTDRGKTQYF. CDR3 sequence (DNA): TGCGCCAGCAGCTTGACGGACAGGGGGAAGACCCAGTACTTC.

This clonotype was observed a handful of times. The rearrangement joins TRBV29-1 to TRBJ1-2; possible D gene TRBD1, 5 bases. The germline V and J ends were trimmed by 6 bases and 1 base, with 12 bases remaining between them. The CDR3 is 13 amino acids. Germline CDR1 and CDR2: SQVTM and ANQGSEA. CDR3 sequence: CSVGGDGNYGYTF. The CDR3 bases are TGCAGCGTCGGGGGGGACGGTAACTATGGCTACACCTTC.

This clonotype has at least ten counts. The chain carries TRBV7-6 and TRBJ2-7; a weak D match, TRBD2 (6 bases). CDR3 length equals 15 residues. CDR1 and CDR2 (germline): SGHVS, FNYEAQ. Trimming took 5 bases from V and 7 from J, leaving 21 bases between them. The CDR3 region is CASSRPTRGAGEQYF. CDR3 bases: TGTGCCAGCAGCCGCCCGACACGGGGTGCGGGGGAGCAGTACTTC. The entire variable domain, with the rest obtained from reference TRBV7-6 and TRBJ2-7, is as follows: GAGVSQSPRYKVTKRGQDVALRCDPISGHVSLYWYRQALGQGPEFLTYFNYEAQQDKSGLPNDRFSAERPEGSISTLTIQRTEQRDSAMYRCASSRPTRGAGEQYFGPGTRLTVT.

This clonotype has ten or more counts. The chain has TRBV20-1 and TRBJ2-5, with D tentatively TRBD2 (7 bases). CDR3 length: 15 residues. The germline V gene has CDR1 DFQATT and CDR2 SNEGSKA (reference sequence). Trimming took off 0 bases at V and 5 bases at J, with 16 bases between the two ends. This chain's CDR3 is CSARDLGGGLETQYF. The CDR3 bases are TGCAGTGCTAGAGATCTGGGCGGGGGCCTGGAGACCCAGTACTTC.

This clonotype came up many times. The chain carries TRBV6-1 and TRBJ2-1, with D possibly matching TRBD1 (5 bases). The V gene lost 7 bases and the J gene lost 8 bases, with 18 bases spanning the gap. CDR3 size: 14 residues. Germline CDR1 and CDR2: MNHNS and SASEGT. The CDR3 sequence is CASTTGRKQDEQFF. CDR3 nucleotide sequence: TGTGCCAGCACAACAGGACGTAAACAGGATGAGCAGTTCTTC.

The rearrangement links TRBV4-1 to TRBJ2-1; TRBD2 aligns across 10 bases. Germline CDR1 MGHRA, CDR2 YSYEKL. The CDR3 is made up of 14 amino acids. V lost 4 bases to trimming and J lost 7 bases; unmatched junction nucleotides: 4. CDR3 nucleotide sequence: TGCGCCAGCAGCCGGACTAGCGGTCGGAATGAGCAGTTCTTC. As protein: CASSRTSGRNEQFF.

This clonotype was detected a few times. This rearrangement joins TRBV24-1 to TRBJ2-5; TRBD2 might be the D (5 bases). Germline CDR1 and CDR2: KGHDR and SFDVKD. V dropped 2 bases and J dropped 2 bases, with 11 bases sitting between them. This CDR3 has 15 amino acids. This CDR3 reads CATSDSLPGQETQYF. The CDR3 DNA reads TGTGCCACCAGTGATTCACTGCCGGGGCAAGAGACCCAGTACTTC.

This clonotype was detected ten times or more. CDR3 residues: CASSLTSDGYNEQFF. DNA for the CDR3: TGTGCCAGCAGCCTTACTAGCGACGGATACAATGAGCAGTTCTTC. This sequence joins TRBV7-3 and TRBJ2-1; TRBD2 matches 7 bases. The germline V gene has CDR1 SGHTA and CDR2 FQGTGA. This CDR3 is built from 15 residues. The trim removed 5 bases at V and 4 bases at J, leaving 8 bases unmatched.

The chain recombines TRBV3-1 with TRBJ1-6; perhaps TRBD1 as D (5 bases). Per germline, CDR1 LGHDT and CDR2 YNNKEL (reference sequence). CDR3 length: 14 residues. Trimming took off 1 base at V and 4 bases at J, with 5 bases between the two ends. CDR3 bases: TGTGCCAGCAGCCAAGGGGGGTATAATTCACCCCTCCACTTT. Protein product: CASSQGGYNSPLHF. The full variable domain, its missing parts supplied by reference TRBV3-1 and TRBJ1-6, is DTAVSQTPKYLVTQMGNDKSIKCEQNLGHDTMYWYKQDSKKFLKIMFSYNNKELIINETVPNRFSPKSPDKAHLNLHINSLELGDSAVYFCASSQGGYNSPLHFGNGTRLTVT.

The chain recombines TRBV9 with TRBJ2-3; 16 bases align to TRBD2. The CDR3 spans 19 residues. CDR1 is SGDLS and CDR2 is YYNGEE in the germline V gene. The V gene end was trimmed by 0 bases and the J gene end by 5 bases; junction bases not matched to a gene: 9. This CDR3 reads CASSVEIGTSGGARDTQYF. The DNA of the CDR3 is TGTGCCAGCAGCGTAGAAATAGGGACTAGCGGGGGGGCGAGAGATACGCAGTATTTT. The variable domain in full, with the rest retrieved from reference TRBV9 and TRBJ2-3, is DSGVTQTPKHLITATGQRVTLRCSPRSGDLSVYWYQQSLDQGLQFLIQYYNGEERAKGNILERFSAQQFPDLHSELNLSSLELGDSALYFCASSVEIGTSGGARDTQYFGPGTRLTVL.

V usage is TRBV12-3 or TRBV12-4 and J usage is TRBJ2-2, with D perhaps TRBD1 or TRBD2 (5 bases each). V dropped 6 bases and J dropped 7 bases, with 15 bases sitting between them. This CDR3 has 14 residues. CDR3 region: CASRGPMRGGELFF. For the CDR3, the DNA is TGTGCCAGCAGGGGACCCATGCGCGGCGGGGAGCTGTTTTTT.

A remark on this clonotype: One end of the junction fails to match germline, which may point to a read error. The chain uses TRBV6-2 or TRBV6-3 and TRBJ2-1; TRBD2 aligns across 11 bases. Germline-derived CDR1 and CDR2 are MNHEY and SVGEGT. The CDR3 consists of 16 residues. CDR3: CVSMRLAGTGGGEQFF. CDR3 nucleotide sequence: TGTGTCAGCATGAGACTAGCGGGAACGGGTGGCGGTGAGCAGTTCTTC.

The chain is built from TRBV20-1 and TRBJ2-5, with D hard to call. Trimming pared 6 bases from V and 2 bases from J, leaving 7 bases between. The CDR3 consists of 11 residues. CDR1 DFQATT and CDR2 SNEGSKA come from the germline V gene (reference sequence). DNA for the CDR3: TGCAGTGCAAAGCCTCAAGAGACCCAGTACTTC. Protein sequence: CSAKPQETQYF.

The chain combines TRBV19 with TRBJ2-7, with D possibly being TRBD1 (5 bases). CDR1 and CDR2 from the germline V gene are LNHDA and SQIVND (reference sequence). V dropped 7 bases and J dropped 5 bases, with 12 bases sitting between them. CDR3 length: 12 amino acids. DNA for the CDR3: TGTGCCAGTACCGACGACAGAGACGAGCAGTACTTC. Translated: CASTDDRDEQYF.

This chain links TRBV19 with TRBJ2-3; TRBD2 matches at 8 bases. The CDR3 length is 17 residues. Germline loops: CDR1 LNHDA, CDR2 SQIVND (reference sequence). V lost 7 bases to trimming and J lost 3 bases; unmatched junction nucleotides: 15. CDR3 residues: CASNSGRASGWTDTQYF. Here the CDR3 DNA reads TGTGCCAGTAACTCTGGCCGGGCTAGCGGGTGGACAGATACGCAGTATTTT.

There are many counts of this clonotype. The chain joins TRBV5-5 to TRBJ2-1, with a possible D match to TRBD2 (6 bases). Trimming left V 0 bases short and J 6 bases short, with 10 bases between. There are 14 residues in the CDR3. CDR1 is SGHKS and CDR2 is YYEKEE in the germline V gene (reference sequence). The CDR3 DNA follows: TGTGCCAGCAGCTTGGAACGGGACTTCAATGAGCAGTTCTTC. Protein: CASSLERDFNEQFF.